This TCR beta chain originates from a study of T cell responses to AZD1222 COVID-19 vaccine. Assay used: immunoSEQ multiplex PCR; TCRdb lists only in-frame clones, some missing. The table has some 200,000 clones, 80% to 95% seen once. Note on this clone: What it binds is unknown. At one boundary the junction diverges from the germline segment, which might be a read error.

The CDR3 contains 15 residues. CDR1 and CDR2 (germline): SSHAT, FNYEAQ (reference sequence). Study-wide findings and caveats: Recipients of two AZD1222 doses showed rising Spike-specific TCR breadth and depth. Nearly half of the spike-specific TCRs reportedly recognize variant regions that carry no mutations.

This clonotype was sampled from an adult who received the AZD1222 COVID-19 vaccine. The material sequenced was peripheral blood, taken 28 days after the second AZD1222 dose. The chain joins TRBV7-7 to TRBJ2-7, with 9 bases lining up with TRBD1. In nucleotides, the CDR3 is TGTGCTAGCAGCTTCGGACAGGGGCAAACCTACGAGCAGTACTTC. Amino acids: CASSFGQGQTYEQYF.